This record covers a single T cell receptor (beta chain). Its antigen is unknown. No much larger clonotype is one base removed from it; base qualities were not supplied. Clipping removes 5 bases from V and 5 bases from J, with 3 as the unmatched junction base count. CDR1 and CDR2, looked up from the germline V gene, are SNHLY and FYNNEI. The CDR3 contains 12 residues, cysteine and phenylalanine counted. Just the 36-base CDR3 DNA is kept, in frame starting at base 1. The sample belongs to a study of blood T cell repertoires in COVID-19 (dated by TCRdb to 2018 to 2021). Turning to the overall study: Samples covering the acute and convalescent phases of COVID-19 were provided by collaborators in the United States, Italy and Spain. The material from the prospective study consisted of cDNA or gDNA derived from T cells, B-cell-depleted T cells, or PBMCs. Subjects who had been exposed to COVID-19, were actively infected with it, or had recovered from it provided the deeply sampled blood TCRbeta repertoires that made up the dataset. The repertoires were made available in a free public database intended to serve as a resource for research on the immune response to SARS-CoV-2. Samples were obtained from the ongoing ImmuneRACE study (first 160 participants) and from 1,254 subjects provided by 6 global collaborators. Nearly every sample came with metadata listing a de-identified subject ID, COVID-19 status, age in years and sex. Where HLA class I and class II types were available, the types were taken from metadata supplied by the sample provider, not from assay-based typing. What the research found in general, with its limitations: How much clinical and demographic metadata was included differed by source and by participant, and the metadata was provided uncurated.

Participants in the prospective study were aged about 18 to 90 years, lived in under 30 United States geographic areas, and enrolled through a virtual design. Cohort assignment in the prospective study relied on participant-reported clinical history from a screening survey and a study questionnaire. Recovered participants in ImmuneRACE Cohort 3 were defined as having two consecutive negative NP/OP PCR tests, clearance from a healthcare professional, or resolution of symptoms. In the prospective study, mobile phlebotomists collected whole blood, serum and a nasopharyngeal or oropharyngeal swab from each participant. Participants in the prospective study had the option to provide additional blood draws and questionnaires over a 2-month period. Prospective study blood samples were shipped either frozen or at room temperature before DNA extraction. TCRbeta CDR3 regions were amplified from genomic DNA by means of the immunoSEQ Assay, a bias-controlled multiplex PCR. Per the source publication's procedure: Nucleated cell counts per sample were estimated from amplification of reference gene primers within the assay. To quantify the absolute abundance of each unique TCRbeta CDR3 rearrangement, sequence reads were collapsed and filtered. For each sample, productive Simpson clonality was calculated by taking the square root of Simpson's diversity index across productive rearrangements. This is the immuneACCESS table as TCRdb keeps it, with only in-frame sequences that have V and J called. A part of the clones is gone; compared with another copy, unresolved V genes explain less than half, and the rest is unexplained. Clone size and the V and J calls come from that table; the DNA yielded D and trimming. For this sample there are hundreds of thousands of clones; under 90% appear just once. The leading ten clones occupy about 4% of the sample.

What was sequenced was PBMCs or T cells enriched from blood (not recorded which). The sequence came from a man aged 30 to 39 who had recovered from COVID-19. This receptor chain uses TRBV2 and TRBJ2-7, and 7 junctional nucleotides match TRBD2. The CDR3 protein sequence reads: CASSSGGDEQYF. The nucleotides read TGTGCCAGCAGTTCGGGGGGAGACGAGCAGTACTTC.